This T cell receptor beta chain came from a study of blood T cell repertoires in COVID-19. Study in general: COVID-19 samples, acute and convalescent, were from the United States, Italy and Spain. PBMCs, B-cell-depleted T cells, or T cells provided the cDNA or gDNA that made up the material.

V lost 3 bases to trimming and J lost 8 bases, with 17 bases between them. Germline assignment: CDR1 SGDLS and CDR2 YYNGEE. CDR3 length: 14 amino acids. Authors' data handling: Reference gene primer amplification yielded estimated nucleated cell counts. The repertoire was sequenced with immunoSEQ multiplex PCR; TCRdb's copy has only in-frame clones and lacks some. D and trimming come from the DNA, and the V and J calls and clone size come from that table. The repertoire holds some 99,000 clones, with 70% to 90% as singletons. The receptor was derived from an older man with acute or convalescent COVID-19. V usage is TRBV9 and J usage is TRBJ1-2; no definite D call. The source material was peripheral blood. The CDR3 bases are TGTGCCAGCAGCGCCCCGGGCCTTACTAGGGGCTACACCTTC. This translates into CASSAPGLTRGYTF.